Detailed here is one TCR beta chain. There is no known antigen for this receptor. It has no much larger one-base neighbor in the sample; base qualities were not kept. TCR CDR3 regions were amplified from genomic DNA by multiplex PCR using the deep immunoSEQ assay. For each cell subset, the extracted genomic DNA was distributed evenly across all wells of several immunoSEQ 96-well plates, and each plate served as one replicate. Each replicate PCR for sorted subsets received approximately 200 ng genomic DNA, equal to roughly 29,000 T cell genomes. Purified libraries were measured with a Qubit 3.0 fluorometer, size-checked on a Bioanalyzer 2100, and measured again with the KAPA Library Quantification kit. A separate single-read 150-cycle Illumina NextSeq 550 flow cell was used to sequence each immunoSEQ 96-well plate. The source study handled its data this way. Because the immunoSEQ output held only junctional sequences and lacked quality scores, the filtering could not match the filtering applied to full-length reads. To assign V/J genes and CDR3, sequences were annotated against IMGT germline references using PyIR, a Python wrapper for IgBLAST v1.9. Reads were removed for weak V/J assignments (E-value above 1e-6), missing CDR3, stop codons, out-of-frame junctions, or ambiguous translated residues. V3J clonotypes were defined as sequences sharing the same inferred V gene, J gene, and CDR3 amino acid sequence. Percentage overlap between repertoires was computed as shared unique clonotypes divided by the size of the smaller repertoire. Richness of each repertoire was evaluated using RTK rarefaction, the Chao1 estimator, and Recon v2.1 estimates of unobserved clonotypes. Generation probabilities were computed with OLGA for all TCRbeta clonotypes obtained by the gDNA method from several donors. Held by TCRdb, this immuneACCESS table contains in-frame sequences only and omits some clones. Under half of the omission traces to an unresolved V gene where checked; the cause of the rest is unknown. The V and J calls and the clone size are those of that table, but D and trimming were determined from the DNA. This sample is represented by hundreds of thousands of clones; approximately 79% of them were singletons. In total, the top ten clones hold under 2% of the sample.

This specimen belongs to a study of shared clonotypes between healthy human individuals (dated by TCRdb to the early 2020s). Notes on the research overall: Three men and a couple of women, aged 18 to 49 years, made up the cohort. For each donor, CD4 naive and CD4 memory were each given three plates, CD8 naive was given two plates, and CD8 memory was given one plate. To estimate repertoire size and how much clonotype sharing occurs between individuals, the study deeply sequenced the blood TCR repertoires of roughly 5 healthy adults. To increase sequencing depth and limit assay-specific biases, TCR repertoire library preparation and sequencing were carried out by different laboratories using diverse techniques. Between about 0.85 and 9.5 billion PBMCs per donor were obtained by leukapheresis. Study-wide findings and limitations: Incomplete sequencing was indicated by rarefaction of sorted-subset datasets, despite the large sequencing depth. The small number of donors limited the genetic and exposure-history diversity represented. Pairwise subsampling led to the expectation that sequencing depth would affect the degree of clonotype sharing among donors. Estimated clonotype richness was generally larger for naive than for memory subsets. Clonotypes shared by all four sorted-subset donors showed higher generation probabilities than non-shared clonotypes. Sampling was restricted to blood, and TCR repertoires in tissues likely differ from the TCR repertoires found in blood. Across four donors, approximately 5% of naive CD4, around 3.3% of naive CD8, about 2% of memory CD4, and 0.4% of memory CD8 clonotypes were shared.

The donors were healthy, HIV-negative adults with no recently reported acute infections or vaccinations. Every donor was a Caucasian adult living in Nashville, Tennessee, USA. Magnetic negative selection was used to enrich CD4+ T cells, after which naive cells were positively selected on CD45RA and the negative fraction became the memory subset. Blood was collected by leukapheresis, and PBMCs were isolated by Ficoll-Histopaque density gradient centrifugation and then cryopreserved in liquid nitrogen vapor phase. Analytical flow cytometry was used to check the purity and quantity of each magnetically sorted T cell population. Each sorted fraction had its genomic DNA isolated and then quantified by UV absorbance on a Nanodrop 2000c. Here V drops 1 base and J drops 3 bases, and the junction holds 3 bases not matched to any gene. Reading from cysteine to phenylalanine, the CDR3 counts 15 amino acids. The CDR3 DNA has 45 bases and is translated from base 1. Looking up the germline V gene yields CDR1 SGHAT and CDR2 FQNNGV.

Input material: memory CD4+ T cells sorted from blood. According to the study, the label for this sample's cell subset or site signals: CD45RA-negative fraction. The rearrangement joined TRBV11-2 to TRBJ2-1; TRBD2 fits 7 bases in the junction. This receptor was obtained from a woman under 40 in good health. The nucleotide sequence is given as TGTGCCAGCAGCTTAGGGCGGGAGTACTACAATGAGCAGTTCTTC. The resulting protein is CASSLGREYYNEQFF.